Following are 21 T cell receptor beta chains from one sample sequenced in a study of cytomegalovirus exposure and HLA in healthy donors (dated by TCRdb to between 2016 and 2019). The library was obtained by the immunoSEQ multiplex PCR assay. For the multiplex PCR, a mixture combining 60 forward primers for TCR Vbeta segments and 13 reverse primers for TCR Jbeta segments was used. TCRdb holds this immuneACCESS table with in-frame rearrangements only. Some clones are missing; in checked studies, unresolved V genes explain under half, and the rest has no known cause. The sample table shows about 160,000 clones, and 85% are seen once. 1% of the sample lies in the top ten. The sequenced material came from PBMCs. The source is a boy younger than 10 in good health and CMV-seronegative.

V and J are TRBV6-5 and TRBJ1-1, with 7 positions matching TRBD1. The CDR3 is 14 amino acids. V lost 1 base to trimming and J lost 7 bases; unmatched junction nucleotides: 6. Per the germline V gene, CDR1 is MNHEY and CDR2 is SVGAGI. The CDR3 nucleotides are TGTGCCAGCAGTTACTTGGGGACAGAAGATGAAGCTTTCTTT. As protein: CASSYLGTEDEAFF.

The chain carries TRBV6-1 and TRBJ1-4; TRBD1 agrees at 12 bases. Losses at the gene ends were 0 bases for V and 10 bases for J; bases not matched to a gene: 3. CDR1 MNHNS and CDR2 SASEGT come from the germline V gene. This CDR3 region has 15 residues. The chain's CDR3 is CASSEAGTGGGKLFF. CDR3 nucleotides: TGTGCCAGCAGTGAAGCGGGGACAGGGGGCGGAAAACTGTTTTTT.

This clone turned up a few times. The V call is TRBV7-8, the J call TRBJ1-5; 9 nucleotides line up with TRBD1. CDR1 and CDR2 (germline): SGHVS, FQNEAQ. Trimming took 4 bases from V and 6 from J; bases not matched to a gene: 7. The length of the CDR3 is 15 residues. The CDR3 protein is CASSSQGAVVQPQHF. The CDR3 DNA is TGTGCCAGCAGCTCACAGGGGGCGGTTGTTCAGCCCCAGCATTTT. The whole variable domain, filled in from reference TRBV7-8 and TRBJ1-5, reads GAGVSQSPRYKVAKRGQDVALRCDPISGHVSLFWYQQALGQGPEFLTYFQNEAQLDKSGLPSDRFFAERPEGSVSTLKIQRTQQEDSAVYLCASSSQGAVVQPQHFGDGTRLSIL.

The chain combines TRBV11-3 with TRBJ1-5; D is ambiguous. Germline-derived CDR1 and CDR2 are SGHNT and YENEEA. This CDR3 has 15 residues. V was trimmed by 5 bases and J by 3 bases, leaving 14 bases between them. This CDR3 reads CASSQDQRHNQPQHF. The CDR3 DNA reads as TGTGCCAGCAGCCAAGACCAGCGCCACAATCAGCCCCAGCATTTT.

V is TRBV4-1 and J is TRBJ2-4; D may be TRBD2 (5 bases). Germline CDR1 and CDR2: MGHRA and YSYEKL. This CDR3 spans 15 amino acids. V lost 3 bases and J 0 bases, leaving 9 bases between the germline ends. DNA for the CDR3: TGCGCCAGCAGCCAGGGTGGACTAGCCAAAAACATTCAGTACTTC. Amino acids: CASSQGGLAKNIQYF.

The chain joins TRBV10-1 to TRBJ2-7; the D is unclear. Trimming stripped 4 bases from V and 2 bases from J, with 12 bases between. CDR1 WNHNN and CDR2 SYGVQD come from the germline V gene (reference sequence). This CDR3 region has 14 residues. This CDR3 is CASSGSTVPYEQYF. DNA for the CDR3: TGCGCCAGCAGTGGGTCTACGGTCCCCTACGAGCAGTACTTC.

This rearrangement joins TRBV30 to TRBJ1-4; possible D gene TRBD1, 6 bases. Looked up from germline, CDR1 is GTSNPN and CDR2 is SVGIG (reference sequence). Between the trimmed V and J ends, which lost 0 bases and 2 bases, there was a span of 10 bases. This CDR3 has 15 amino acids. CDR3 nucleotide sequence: TGTGCCTGGAGTGTAATGGACAGTACTAATGAAAAACTGTTTTTT. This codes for CAWSVMDSTNEKLFF.

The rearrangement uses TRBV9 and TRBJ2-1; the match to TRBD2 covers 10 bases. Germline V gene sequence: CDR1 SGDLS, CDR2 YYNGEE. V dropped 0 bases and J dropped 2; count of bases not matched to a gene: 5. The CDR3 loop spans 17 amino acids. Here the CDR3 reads CASSVAPSGRAYNEQFF. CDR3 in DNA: TGTGCCAGCAGCGTAGCTCCGAGCGGGAGGGCCTACAATGAGCAGTTCTTC.

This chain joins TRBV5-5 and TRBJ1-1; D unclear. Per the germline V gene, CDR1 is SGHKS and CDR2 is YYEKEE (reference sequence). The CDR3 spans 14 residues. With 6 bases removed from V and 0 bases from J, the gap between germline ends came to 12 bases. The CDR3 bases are TGTGCCAGCACCATACAGATCATGAACACTGAAGCTTTCTTT. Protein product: CASTIQIMNTEAFF. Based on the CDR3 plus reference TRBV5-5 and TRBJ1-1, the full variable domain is DAGVTQSPTHLIKTRGQQVTLRCSPISGHKSVSWYQQVLGQGPQFIFQYYEKEERGRGNFPDRFSARQFPNYSSELNVNALLLGDSALYLCASTIQIMNTEAFFGQGTRLTVV.

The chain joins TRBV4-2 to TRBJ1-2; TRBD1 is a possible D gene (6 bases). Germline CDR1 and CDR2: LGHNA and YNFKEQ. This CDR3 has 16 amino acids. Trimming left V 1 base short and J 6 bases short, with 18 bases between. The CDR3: CASSQVEQGRADGYTF. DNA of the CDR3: TGTGCCAGCAGCCAAGTAGAACAGGGAAGGGCCGATGGCTACACCTTC.

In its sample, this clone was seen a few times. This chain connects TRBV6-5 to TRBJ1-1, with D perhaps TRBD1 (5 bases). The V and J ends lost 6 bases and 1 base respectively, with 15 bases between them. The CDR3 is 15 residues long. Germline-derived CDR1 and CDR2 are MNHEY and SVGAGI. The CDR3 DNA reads TGTGCCAGCAGGGGACGGGGGGTGGGGAACACTGAAGCTTTCTTT. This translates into CASRGRGVGNTEAFF.

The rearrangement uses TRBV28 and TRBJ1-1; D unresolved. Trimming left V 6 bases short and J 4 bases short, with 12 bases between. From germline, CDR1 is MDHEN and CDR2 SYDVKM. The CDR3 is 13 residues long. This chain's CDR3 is CASSETDGTEAFF. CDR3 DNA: TGTGCCAGCAGCGAGACTGACGGCACTGAAGCTTTCTTT. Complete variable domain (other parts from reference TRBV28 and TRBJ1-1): DVKVTQSSRYLVKRTGEKVFLECVQDMDHENMFWYRQDPGLGLRLIYFSYDVKMKEKGDIPEGYSVSREKKERFSLILESASTNQTSMYLCASSETDGTEAFFGQGTRLTVV.

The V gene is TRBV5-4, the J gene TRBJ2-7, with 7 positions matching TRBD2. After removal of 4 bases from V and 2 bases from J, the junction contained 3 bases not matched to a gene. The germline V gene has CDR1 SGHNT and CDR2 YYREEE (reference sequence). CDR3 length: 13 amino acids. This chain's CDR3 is CASSPGLTYEQYF. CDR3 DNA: TGTGCCAGCAGCCCGGGACTAACCTACGAGCAGTACTTC.

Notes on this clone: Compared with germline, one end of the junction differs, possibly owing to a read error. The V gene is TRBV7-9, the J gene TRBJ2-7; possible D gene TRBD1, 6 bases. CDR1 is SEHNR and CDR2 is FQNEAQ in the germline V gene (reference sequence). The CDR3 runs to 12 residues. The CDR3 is CSSSLQGYEQYF. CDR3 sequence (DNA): TGTTCCAGCAGCCTACAGGGCTACGAGCAGTACTTC.

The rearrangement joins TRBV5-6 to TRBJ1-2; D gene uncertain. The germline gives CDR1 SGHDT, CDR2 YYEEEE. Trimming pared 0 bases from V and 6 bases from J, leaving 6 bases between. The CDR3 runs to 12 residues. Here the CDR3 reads CASSLGGNGYTF. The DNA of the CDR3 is TGTGCCAGCAGCTTGGGAGGGAATGGCTACACCTTC.

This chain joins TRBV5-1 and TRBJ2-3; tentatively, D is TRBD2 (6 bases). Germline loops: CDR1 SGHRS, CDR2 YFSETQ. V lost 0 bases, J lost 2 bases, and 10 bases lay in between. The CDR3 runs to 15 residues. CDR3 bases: TGCGCCAGCAGCTTGGTCGGGGGAGTCACAGATACGCAGTATTTT. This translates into CASSLVGGVTDTQYF. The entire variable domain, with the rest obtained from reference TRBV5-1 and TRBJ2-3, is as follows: KAGVTQTPRYLIKTRGQQVTLSCSPISGHRSVSWYQQTPGQGLQFLFEYFSETQRNKGNFPGRFSGRQFSNSRSEMNVSTLELGDSALYLCASSLVGGVTDTQYFGPGTRLTVL.

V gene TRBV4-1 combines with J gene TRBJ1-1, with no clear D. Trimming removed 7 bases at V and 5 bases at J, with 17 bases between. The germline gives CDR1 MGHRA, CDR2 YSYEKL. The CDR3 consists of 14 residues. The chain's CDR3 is CASTARRGVTEAFF. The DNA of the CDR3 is TGCGCCAGCACCGCCCGGCGCGGGGTTACTGAAGCTTTCTTT.

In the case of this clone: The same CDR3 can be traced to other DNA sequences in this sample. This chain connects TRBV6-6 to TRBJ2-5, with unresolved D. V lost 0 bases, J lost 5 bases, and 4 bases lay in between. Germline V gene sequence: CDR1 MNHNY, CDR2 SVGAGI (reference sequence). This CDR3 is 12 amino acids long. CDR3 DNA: TGTGCCAGCAGTTACTCACGGGAGACCCAGTACTTC. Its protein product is CASSYSRETQYF.

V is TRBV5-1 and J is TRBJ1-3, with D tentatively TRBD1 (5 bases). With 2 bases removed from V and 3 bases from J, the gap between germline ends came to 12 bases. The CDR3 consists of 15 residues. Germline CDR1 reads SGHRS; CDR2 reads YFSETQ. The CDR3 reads CASSLGVPGGNTIYF. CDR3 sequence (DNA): TGCGCCAGCAGCTTAGGGGTCCCGGGTGGAAACACCATATATTTT.

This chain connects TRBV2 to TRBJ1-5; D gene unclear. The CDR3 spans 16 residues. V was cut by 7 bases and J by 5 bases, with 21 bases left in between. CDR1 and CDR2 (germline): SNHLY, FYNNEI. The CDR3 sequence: CASTEGGRRVDQPQHF. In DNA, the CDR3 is TGTGCCAGCACCGAGGGAGGACGTAGGGTAGATCAGCCCCAGCATTTT. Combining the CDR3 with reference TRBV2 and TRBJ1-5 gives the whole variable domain EPEVTQTPSHQVTQMGQEVILRCVPISNHLYFYWYRQILGQKVEFLVSFYNNEISEKSEIFDDQFSVERPDGSNFTLKIRSTKLEDSAMYFCASTEGGRRVDQPQHFGDGTRLSIL.

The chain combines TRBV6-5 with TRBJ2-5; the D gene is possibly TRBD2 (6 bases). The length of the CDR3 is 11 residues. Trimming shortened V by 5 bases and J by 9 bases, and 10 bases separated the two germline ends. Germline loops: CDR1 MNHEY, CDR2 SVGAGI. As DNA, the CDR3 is TGTGCCAGCAGTGTCGGAGGGGCCCAGTACTTC. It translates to CASSVGGAQYF.